These 14 T cell receptor beta chains share one sample of origin, sequenced in a study of identical twins. Each CDR3 protein is one row after TCRdb ran MiXCR on the 5' RACE reads. Among about 520,000 distinct CDR3 sequences listed, about 20% were seen once. The same data also went into a second study, on T cells expressing NK-cell markers.

The sequenced sample was CD4+ T cells sorted from blood. These receptors all come from a woman between 18 and 30 years old in good health.

The V call is TRBV3-1, the J call TRBJ1-6; 7 positions match TRBD1. This CDR3 comprises 15 residues. Germline V gives CDR1 LGHDT, CDR2 YNNKEL (reference sequence). J was trimmed by 9 bases and V by 4 bases; bases with no gene match: 9. CDR3 sequence: CASSPVDRDSSPLHF. The CDR3 DNA reads TGTGCCAGCAGCCCCGTCGACAGGGATTCTTCACCCCTCCACTTT.

The V gene is TRBV11-3, the J gene TRBJ2-6; D is uncertain. The CDR3 covers 16 residues. Trimming pared 5 bases from V and 0 bases from J, leaving 11 bases between. From germline, CDR1 is SGHNT and CDR2 YENEEA. Written as DNA, the CDR3 is TGTGCCAGCAGCCCAGATGCAAGCTCTGGGGCCAACGTCCTGACTTTC. The encoded protein is CASSPDASSGANVLTF.

In this sample, this clonotype turned up a few times. The chain links TRBV18 to TRBJ2-3, with D uncertain. In germline, CDR1 is KGHSH, CDR2 LQKENI. V lost 3 bases, J lost 4 bases, and 11 bases lay in between. This CDR3 comprises 14 residues. The CDR3 sequence: CASSPASLADTQYF. In DNA, the CDR3 is TGTGCCAGCTCACCGGCTAGTCTCGCAGATACGCAGTATTTT.

V usage is TRBV5-1 and J usage is TRBJ1-3; D not certain. This CDR3 comprises 12 residues. The V and J ends lost 7 bases and 1 base respectively, with 6 bases between them. Per the germline V gene, CDR1 is SGHRS and CDR2 is YFSETQ. Here the CDR3 DNA reads TGCGCCAGCGGGGAATCTGGAAACACCATATATTTT. It specifies CASGESGNTIYF.

J is TRBJ2-7 and V is TRBV6-4; D ambiguous. The germline V gene encodes CDR1 MRHNA and CDR2 SNTAGT. Trimming left V 6 bases short and J 1 base short, with 13 bases between. This CDR3 spans 14 amino acids. Here the CDR3 reads CASRITTDSYEQYF. The CDR3 DNA reads TGTGCCAGCAGAATAACGACCGATTCCTACGAGCAGTACTTC.

This clonotype was recorded a few times. The gene calls are TRBV6-1 and TRBJ2-7, with a tentative D call TRBD1 (6 bases). Germline V CDR1 and CDR2: MNHNS, SASEGT. V was pared by 6 bases and J by 2 bases, with 14 bases between. The CDR3 totals 14 residues. The CDR3 sequence: CASSADRSAYEQYF. The CDR3 bases are TGTGCCAGCAGCGCGGACAGATCCGCCTACGAGCAGTACTTC.

The CDR3 sequence: CASSRLVDANTEAFF. The CDR3 DNA reads as TGTGCCAGCTCTCGATTAGTGGACGCGAACACTGAAGCTTTCTTT. The V gene is TRBV18, the J gene TRBJ1-1, with unresolved D. V was trimmed by 6 bases and J by 1 base, leaving 15 bases between them. CDR1 is KGHSH and CDR2 is LQKENI in the germline V gene. CDR3 size: 15 residues.

In its sample, this clonotype was seen a few times. The chain joins TRBV20-1 to TRBJ1-1; a possible D gene is TRBD1 (5 bases). V was pared by 5 bases and J by 1 base, with 11 bases between. The CDR3 sequence is 13 residues long. Germline V gives CDR1 DFQATT, CDR2 SNEGSKA (reference sequence). CDR3 coding DNA: TGCAGTGCTGGGGGACGGACGAACACTGAAGCTTTCTTT. This translates into CSAGGRTNTEAFF.

This clonotype was observed many times. CDR3 bases: TGTGCCAGCAGCCCCAGACGGAACACCGGGGAGCTGTTTTTT. It yields the protein CASSPRRNTGELFF. The chain joins TRBV7-2 to TRBJ2-2, with D unresolved. Trimming shortened V by 5 bases and J by 1 base, and 8 bases separated the two germline ends. Germline V gene data show CDR1 as SGHTA and CDR2 as FQGNSA. The CDR3 runs to 14 residues.

In this sample, this clonotype turned up many times. A junction boundary mismatches the germline segment, possibly from a read error. CDR3 nucleotides: TGCGCCAGCAGCCCCGGGGGGGGCCTCTTT. This codes for CASSPGGGLF. The gene calls are TRBV5-1 and TRBJ1-1; a possible D gene is TRBD1 (6 bases). This CDR3 region has 10 residues. Germline V gene lookup returns CDR1 SGHRS and CDR2 YFSETQ.

The sample holds a few counts of this clonotype. The V and J genes are TRBV20-1 and TRBJ2-6; perhaps TRBD2 as D (7 bases). Germline V gives CDR1 DFQATT, CDR2 SNEGSKA (reference sequence). V was shortened by 1 base and J by 4 bases, with 17 bases between the two germline ends. CDR3 length equals 17 residues. CDR3 nucleotides: TGCAGTGCTAGAGGGAGGCAGGGGAGGGCGGGGGCCAACGTCCTGACTTTC. Translating gives CSARGRQGRAGANVLTF.

V gene TRBV7-9 combines with J gene TRBJ2-1; D remains ambiguous. There are 16 residues in the CDR3. Germline CDR1 and CDR2: SEHNR and FQNEAQ (reference sequence). V shed 5 bases and J shed 0 bases, with 14 bases lying between them. The DNA for the CDR3 is TGTGCCAGCAGCAGTCCGACGGTGAGCTCCTACAATGAGCAGTTCTTC. Protein sequence: CASSSPTVSSYNEQFF.

This clonotype was observed a few times. This chain links TRBV9 with TRBJ2-1; D unclear. Germline CDR1 and CDR2: SGDLS and YYNGEE. Trimming pared 2 bases from V and 2 bases from J, leaving 8 bases between. This CDR3 has 14 residues. CDR3: CASSVRGTYNEQFF. In DNA form, the CDR3 reads TGTGCCAGCAGCGTTCGCGGAACCTACAATGAGCAGTTCTTC.

This clonotype turned up a few times. This chain links TRBV27 with TRBJ1-2, with a tentative D call TRBD1 (5 bases). The ends were cut back, 4 bases at V and 0 bases at J, with 15 bases in the middle. There are 16 residues in the CDR3. Germline V CDR1 and CDR2: MNHEY, SMNVEV (reference sequence). CDR3 region: CASSSFPGLANYGYTF. CDR3 nucleotide sequence: TGTGCCAGCAGTTCATTTCCGGGGCTAGCTAACTATGGCTACACCTTC.